Shown below are 8 T cell receptor beta chains from a single sample sequenced in a study of CD8+ T cells in alopecia areata. Extraction of RNA preceded its reverse transcription into cDNA, which served as the sequencing template. TCRdb's copy holds only in-frame clones and misses some; the assay was immunoSEQ multiplex PCR. The sample lists tens of thousands of clones, roughly half occurring once. Sequenced sample: NKG2D-high CD8+ T cells sorted from blood. Receptors originate from a human donor with alopecia areata.

The J gene is TRBJ2-7, the V gene TRBV27; possibly TRBD2 for D (5 bases). There are 12 residues in the CDR3. CDR1 and CDR2 from the germline V gene are MNHEY and SMNVEV (reference sequence). With 8 bases removed from V and 2 bases from J, the gap between germline ends came to 10 bases. This chain's CDR3 is CASRDDPYEQYF. In nucleotides, the CDR3 is TGTGCCAGCCGGGATGATCCCTACGAGCAGTACTTC.

The chain joins TRBV7-9 to TRBJ2-5; D possibly corresponds to TRBD2 (5 bases). This CDR3 is built from 13 residues. V was clipped by 4 bases and J by 5 bases, with 11 bases between them. CDR1 SEHNR and CDR2 FQNEAQ come from the germline V gene (reference sequence). The CDR3 DNA reads TGTGCCAGCAGCTACGGGGAGATGGAGACCCAGTACTTC. Translating it yields CASSYGEMETQYF.

The chain uses TRBV7-9 and TRBJ2-1; D is possibly TRBD1 (5 bases). This CDR3 has 15 residues. Per germline, CDR1 SEHNR and CDR2 FQNEAQ (reference sequence). V gave up 5 bases and J gave up 1 base, with 12 bases separating them. This CDR3 is CASSGPGASYNEQFF. CDR3 nucleotide sequence: TGTGCCAGCAGCGGGCCTGGGGCGTCCTACAATGAGCAGTTCTTC. Together with reference TRBV7-9 and TRBJ2-1, the CDR3 gives the full variable domain: DTGVSQNPRHKITKRGQNVTFRCDPISEHNRLYWYRQTLGQGPEFLTYFQNEAQLEKSRLLSDRFSAERPKGSFSTLEIQRTEQGDSAMYLCASSGPGASYNEQFFGPGTRLTVL.

This clone was picked up a small number of times. J is TRBJ1-1 and V is TRBV27; 8 nucleotides agree with TRBD1. Germline CDR1 MNHEY, CDR2 SMNVEV (reference sequence). The CDR3 is 13 residues long. V lost 3 bases to trimming and J lost 4 bases; unmatched junction nucleotides: 1. CDR3 amino acids: CASSFTGGTEAFF. For the CDR3, the DNA is TGTGCCAGCAGTTTTACAGGGGGCACTGAAGCTTTCTTT.

A few counts support this clone. The gene calls are TRBV5-1 and TRBJ2-7; a weak D match, TRBD2 (5 bases). Germline CDR1 is SGHRS and CDR2 is YFSETQ. Trimming removed 2 bases at V and 5 bases at J, with 8 bases between. The CDR3 totals 12 residues. The DNA for the CDR3 is TGCGCCAGCAGCTTTGAGGGCCACGAGCAGTACTTC. It specifies CASSFEGHEQYF.

This clone was counted a few times. The CDR3 region is CASTGTSGGAETQYF. The CDR3 bases are TGTGCCAGTACCGGGACTAGCGGGGGAGCGGAGACCCAGTACTTC. This chain uses TRBV19 with TRBJ2-5, with 14 bases identical to TRBD2. The V gene's germline CDR1 is LNHDA and CDR2 SQIVND (reference sequence). This CDR3 contains 15 residues. With V trimmed by 7 bases and J by 5 bases, 6 bases remained unmatched.

The CDR3, as DNA: TGTGCCTGGAGTTCAGACGGCTTTGAAGAGACCCAGTACTTC. Amino acid sequence: CAWSSDGFEETQYF. This chain joins TRBV30 and TRBJ2-5; D not resolved. The CDR3 is 14 amino acids. Between the trimmed V and J ends, which lost 2 bases and 3 bases, there was a span of 13 bases. Germline assignment: CDR1 GTSNPN and CDR2 SVGIG (reference sequence).

In its sample, this clone was seen once. The V gene is TRBV6-5, the J gene TRBJ2-5; TRBD2 might be the D (7 bases). This CDR3 comprises 14 residues. The germline gives CDR1 MNHEY, CDR2 SVGAGI. Trimming shortened V by 7 bases and J by 4 bases, and 16 bases separated the two germline ends. The CDR3, as DNA: TGTGCCAGCACCTTCTTAAGGGGGGGAGAGACCCAGTACTTC. This sequence encodes CASTFLRGGETQYF.